Here is one T cell receptor (beta chain) with its context. These data are taken from a study of blood T cells in healthy people across ages. A J-beta primer mix and a sample-barcoded 5' primer were used in a second PCR of about 7 to 12 cycles. Every individual sample yielded 2.5 million or more paired-end reads (each containing CDR3). TCRdb reprocessed the 5' RACE reads via MiXCR and lists one record per CDR3 protein. The repertoire includes about 730,000 distinct CDR3 sequences, roughly two fifths of them detected once, and around a fifth sits in the top ten. V lost 0 bases and J lost 5, with 16 bases in between. This CDR3 spans 16 amino acids. Germline assignment: CDR1 SGHTA and CDR2 FQGNSA.

The chain joins TRBV7-2 to TRBJ2-5; D possibly uses TRBD1 or TRBD2 (5 bases each). The specimen was blood. The clonotype was recovered from a woman in her sixties in good health. The CDR3 loop is CASSLAEGRIGETQYF. For the CDR3, the DNA is TGTGCCAGCAGCTTAGCTGAGGGACGGATTGGGGAGACCCAGTACTTC.